The source of this T cell receptor (beta chain) is a study of blood T cell repertoires in COVID-19. Study-level information: Acute and convalescent COVID-19 samples came from the United States, Italy and Spain. The analysed material was cDNA or gDNA that came from T cells, B-cell-depleted T cells, or PBMCs.

CDR1 and CDR2 (germline): SNHLY, FYNNEI. The length of the CDR3 is 12 residues. V gave up 5 bases and J gave up 8 bases, with 7 bases separating them. This clone was counted a few times. Original methodology: Estimated nucleated cell counts came from reference gene primer amplification. Assay used: immunoSEQ multiplex PCR; TCRdb lists only in-frame clones, some missing. V and J calls and clone size are those listed in that table; D and trimming were worked out from the DNA. The sample includes 50,000 to 65,000 clones, around 80% of them seen just once. This receptor was taken from a human donor in a cohort sampled during active COVID-19. The sequenced sample was peripheral blood. This chain links TRBV2 with TRBJ1-6, with D possibly matching TRBD1 (6 bases). The CDR3 region has the DNA TGTGCCAGCAGTAACAGGGATTCACCCCTCCACTTT. Protein product: CASSNRDSPLHF.